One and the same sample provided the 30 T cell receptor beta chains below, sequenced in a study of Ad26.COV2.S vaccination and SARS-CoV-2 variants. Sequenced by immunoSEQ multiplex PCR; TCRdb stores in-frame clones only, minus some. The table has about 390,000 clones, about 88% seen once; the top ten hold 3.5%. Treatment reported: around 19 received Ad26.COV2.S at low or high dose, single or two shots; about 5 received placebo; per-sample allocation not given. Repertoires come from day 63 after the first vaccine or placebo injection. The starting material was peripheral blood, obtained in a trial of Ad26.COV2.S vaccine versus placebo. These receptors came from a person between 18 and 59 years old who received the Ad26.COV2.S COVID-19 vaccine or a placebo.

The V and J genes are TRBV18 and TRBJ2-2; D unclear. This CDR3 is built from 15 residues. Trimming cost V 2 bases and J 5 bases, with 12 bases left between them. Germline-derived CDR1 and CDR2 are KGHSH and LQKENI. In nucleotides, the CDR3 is TGTGCCAGCTCACCAAACGCACCCGGAACCGGGGAGCTGTTTTTT. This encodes CASSPNAPGTGELFF.

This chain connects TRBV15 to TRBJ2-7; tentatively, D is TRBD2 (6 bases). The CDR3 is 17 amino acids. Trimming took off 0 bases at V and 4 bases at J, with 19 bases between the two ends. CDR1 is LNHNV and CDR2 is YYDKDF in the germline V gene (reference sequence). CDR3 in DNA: TGTGCCACCAGCAGAGAACGGGGGATAAGCGCTGGATACGAGCAGTACTTC. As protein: CATSRERGISAGYEQYF. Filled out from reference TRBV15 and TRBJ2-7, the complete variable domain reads DAMVIQNPRYQVTQFGKPVTLSCSQTLNHNVMYWYQQKSSQAPKLLFHYYDKDFNNEADTPDNFQSRRPNTSFCFLDIRSPGLGDTAMYLCATSRERGISAGYEQYFGPGTRLTVT.

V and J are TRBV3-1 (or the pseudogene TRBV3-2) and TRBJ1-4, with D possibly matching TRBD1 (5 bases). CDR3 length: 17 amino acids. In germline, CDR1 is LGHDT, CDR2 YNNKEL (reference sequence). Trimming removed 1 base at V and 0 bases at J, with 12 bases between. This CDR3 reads CASSQGRGTTTNEKLFF. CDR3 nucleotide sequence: TGTGCCAGCAGCCAAGGCCGGGGCACAACAACTAATGAAAAACTGTTTTTT.

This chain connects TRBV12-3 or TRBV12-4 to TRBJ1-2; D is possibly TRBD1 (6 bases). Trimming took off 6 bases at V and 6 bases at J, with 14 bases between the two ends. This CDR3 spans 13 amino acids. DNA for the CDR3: TGTGCCAGCAGCCCGTGGGGGCCTGATGGCTACACCTTC. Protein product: CASSPWGPDGYTF.

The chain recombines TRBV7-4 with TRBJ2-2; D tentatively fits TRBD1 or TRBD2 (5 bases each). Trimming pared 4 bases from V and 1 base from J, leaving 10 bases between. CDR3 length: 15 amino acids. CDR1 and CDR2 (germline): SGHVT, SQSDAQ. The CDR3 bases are TGTGCCAGCAGCTCCTGGGGGAGGAACACCGGGGAGCTGTTTTTT. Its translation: CASSSWGRNTGELFF. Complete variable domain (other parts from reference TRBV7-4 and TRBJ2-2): GAGVSQSPRYKVAKRGRDVALRCDSISGHVTLYWYRQTLGQGSEVLTYSQSDAQRDKSGRPSGRFSAERPERSVSTLKIQRTEQGDSAVYLCASSSWGRNTGELFFGEGSRLTVL.

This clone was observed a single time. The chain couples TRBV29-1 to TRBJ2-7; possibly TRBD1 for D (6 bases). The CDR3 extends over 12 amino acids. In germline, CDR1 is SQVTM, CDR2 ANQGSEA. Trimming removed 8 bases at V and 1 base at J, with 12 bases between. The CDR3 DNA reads TGCAGCACCAGGACAGAGTCCTACGAGCAGTACTTC. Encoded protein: CSTRTESYEQYF.

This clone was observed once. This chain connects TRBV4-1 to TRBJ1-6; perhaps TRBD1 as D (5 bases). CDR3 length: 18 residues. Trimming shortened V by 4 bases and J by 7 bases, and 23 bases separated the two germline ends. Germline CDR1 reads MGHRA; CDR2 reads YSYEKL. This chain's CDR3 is CASSPIPGLGRANSPLHF. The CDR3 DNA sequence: TGCGCCAGCAGCCCCATACCGGGACTGGGACGGGCAAATTCACCCCTCCACTTT.

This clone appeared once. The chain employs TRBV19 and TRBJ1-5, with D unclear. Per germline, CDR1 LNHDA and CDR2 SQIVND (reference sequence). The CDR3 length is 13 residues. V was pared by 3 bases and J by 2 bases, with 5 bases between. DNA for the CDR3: TGTGCCAGTAGTATCGGCGGCAATCAGCCCCAGCATTTT. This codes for CASSIGGNQPQHF.

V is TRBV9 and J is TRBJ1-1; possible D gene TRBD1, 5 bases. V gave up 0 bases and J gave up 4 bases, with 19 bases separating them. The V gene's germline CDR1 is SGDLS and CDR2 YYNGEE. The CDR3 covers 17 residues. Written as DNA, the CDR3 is TGTGCCAGCAGCGTAGCGTCCGGGACTCGGAACGGCACTGAAGCTTTCTTT. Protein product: CASSVASGTRNGTEAFF.

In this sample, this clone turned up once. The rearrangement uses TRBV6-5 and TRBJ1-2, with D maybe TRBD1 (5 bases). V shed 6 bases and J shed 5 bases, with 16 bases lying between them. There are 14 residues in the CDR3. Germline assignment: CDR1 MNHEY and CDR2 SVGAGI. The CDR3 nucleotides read TGTGCCAGCAGAGTCCTGACAGAAGCTTATGGCTACACCTTC. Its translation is CASRVLTEAYGYTF.

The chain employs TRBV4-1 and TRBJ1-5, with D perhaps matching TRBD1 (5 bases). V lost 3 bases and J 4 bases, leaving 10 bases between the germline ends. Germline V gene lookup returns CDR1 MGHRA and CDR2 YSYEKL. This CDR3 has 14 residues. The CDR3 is CASSQGPINQPQHF. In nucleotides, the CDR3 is TGCGCCAGCAGCCAGGGACCGATAAATCAGCCCCAGCATTTT.

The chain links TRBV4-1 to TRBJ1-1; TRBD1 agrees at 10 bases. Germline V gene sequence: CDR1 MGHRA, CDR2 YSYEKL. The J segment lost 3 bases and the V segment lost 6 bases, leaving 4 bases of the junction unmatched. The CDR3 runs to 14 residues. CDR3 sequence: CASSLDRGHTEAFF. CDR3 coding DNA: TGCGCCAGCAGTCTTGACAGGGGGCACACTGAAGCTTTCTTT.

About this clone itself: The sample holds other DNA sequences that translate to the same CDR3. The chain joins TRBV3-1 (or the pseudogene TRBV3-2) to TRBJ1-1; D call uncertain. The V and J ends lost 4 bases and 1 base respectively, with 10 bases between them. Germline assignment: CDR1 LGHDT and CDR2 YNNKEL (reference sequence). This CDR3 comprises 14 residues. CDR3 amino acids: CASSPTSANTEAFF. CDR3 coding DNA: TGTGCCAGCAGCCCTACCTCAGCGAACACTGAAGCTTTCTTT.

CDR3 loop: CASSFSGTGGYEQYF. CDR3 nucleotides: TGTGCCAGCAGTTTCTCAGGGACAGGGGGCTACGAGCAGTACTTC. The rearrangement links TRBV6-5 to TRBJ2-7; 11 positions agree with TRBD1. The ends lost 4 bases at V and 3 bases at J; junction bases unmatched: 5. Germline CDR1 reads MNHEY; CDR2 reads SVGAGI. CDR3 length: 15 residues.

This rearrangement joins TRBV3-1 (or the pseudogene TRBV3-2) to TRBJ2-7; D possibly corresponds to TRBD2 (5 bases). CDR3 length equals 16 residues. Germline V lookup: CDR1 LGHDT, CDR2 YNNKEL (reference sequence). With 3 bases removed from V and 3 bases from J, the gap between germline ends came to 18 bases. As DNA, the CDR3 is TGTGCCAGCAGCCACTCCGGTGCGCGGGTGATCTACGAGCAGTACTTC. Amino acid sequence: CASSHSGARVIYEQYF.

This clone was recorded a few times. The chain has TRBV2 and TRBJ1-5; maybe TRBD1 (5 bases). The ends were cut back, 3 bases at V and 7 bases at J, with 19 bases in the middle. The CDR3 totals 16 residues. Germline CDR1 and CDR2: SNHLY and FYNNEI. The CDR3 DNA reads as TGTGCCAGCAGTGATCAGGCATACGGGGCTGGGCAGCCCCAGCATTTT. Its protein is CASSDQAYGAGQPQHF.

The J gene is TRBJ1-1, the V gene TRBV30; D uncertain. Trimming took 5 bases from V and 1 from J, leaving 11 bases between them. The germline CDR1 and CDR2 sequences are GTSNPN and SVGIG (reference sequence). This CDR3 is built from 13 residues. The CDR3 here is CAWVDLWNTEAFF. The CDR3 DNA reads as TGTGCCTGGGTTGACCTGTGGAACACTGAAGCTTTCTTT. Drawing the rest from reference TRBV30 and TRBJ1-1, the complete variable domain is SQTIHQWPATLVQPVGSPLSLECTVEGTSNPNLYWYRQAAGRGLQLLFYSVGIGQISSEVPQNLSASRPQDRQFILSSKKLLLSDSGFYLCAWVDLWNTEAFFGQGTRLTVV.

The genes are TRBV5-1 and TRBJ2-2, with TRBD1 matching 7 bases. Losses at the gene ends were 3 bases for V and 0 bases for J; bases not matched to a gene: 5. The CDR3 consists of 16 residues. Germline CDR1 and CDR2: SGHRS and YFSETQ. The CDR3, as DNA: TGCGCCAGCAGCTATACCGGGACAGCGAACACCGGGGAGCTGTTTTTT. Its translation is CASSYTGTANTGELFF. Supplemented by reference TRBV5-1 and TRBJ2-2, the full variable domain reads KAGVTQTPRYLIKTRGQQVTLSCSPISGHRSVSWYQQTPGQGLQFLFEYFSETQRNKGNFPGRFSGRQFSNSRSEMNVSTLELGDSALYLCASSYTGTANTGELFFGEGSRLTVL.

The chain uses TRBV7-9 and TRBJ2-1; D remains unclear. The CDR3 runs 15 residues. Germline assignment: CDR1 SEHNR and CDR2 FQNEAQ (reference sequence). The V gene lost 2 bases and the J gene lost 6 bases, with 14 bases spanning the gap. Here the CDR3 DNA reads TGTGCCAGCAGCTTACTGGCAGTTGGGCTCAATGAGCAGTTCTTC. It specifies CASSLLAVGLNEQFF.

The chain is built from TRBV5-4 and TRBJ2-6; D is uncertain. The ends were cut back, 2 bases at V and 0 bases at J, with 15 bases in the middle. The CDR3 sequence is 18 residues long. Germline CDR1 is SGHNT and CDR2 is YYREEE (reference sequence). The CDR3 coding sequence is TGTGCCAGCAGCTTTAGTGCCAGGTCCCACTCTGGGGCCAACGTCCTGACTTTC. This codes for CASSFSARSHSGANVLTF.

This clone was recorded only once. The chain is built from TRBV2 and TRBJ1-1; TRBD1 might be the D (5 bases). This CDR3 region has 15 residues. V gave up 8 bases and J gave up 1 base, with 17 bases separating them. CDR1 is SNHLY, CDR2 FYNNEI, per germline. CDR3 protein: CASGALDRQNTEAFF. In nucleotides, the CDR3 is TGTGCCAGCGGGGCTCTGGACCGGCAGAACACTGAAGCTTTCTTT.

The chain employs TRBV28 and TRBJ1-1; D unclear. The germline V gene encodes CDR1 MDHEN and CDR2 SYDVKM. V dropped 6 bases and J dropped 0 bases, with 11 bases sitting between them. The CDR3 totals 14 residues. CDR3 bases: TGTGCCAGCAGAACTCAGCGTATGAACACTGAAGCTTTCTTT. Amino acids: CASRTQRMNTEAFF.

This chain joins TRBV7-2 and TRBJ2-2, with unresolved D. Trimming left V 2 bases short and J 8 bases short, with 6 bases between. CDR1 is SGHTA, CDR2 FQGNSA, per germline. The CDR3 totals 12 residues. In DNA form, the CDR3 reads TGTGCCAGCAGCTTAATCGTGGGGGAGCTGTTTTTT. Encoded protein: CASSLIVGELFF.

The chain's CDR3 is CATKTTGTGSYEQYF. CDR3 coding DNA: TGTGCCACCAAGACGACCGGGACAGGGTCCTACGAGCAGTACTTC. This chain uses TRBV10-3 with TRBJ2-7; 9 nucleotides line up with TRBD1. This CDR3 has 15 residues. Germline assignment: CDR1 ENHRY and CDR2 SYGVKD. V lost 10 bases to trimming and J lost 1 base; unmatched junction nucleotides: 11.

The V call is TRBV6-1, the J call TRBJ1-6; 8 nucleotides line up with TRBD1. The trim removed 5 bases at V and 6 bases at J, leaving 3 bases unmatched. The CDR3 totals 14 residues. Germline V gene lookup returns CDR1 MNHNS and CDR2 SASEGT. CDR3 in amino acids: CASSPDRGNSPLHF. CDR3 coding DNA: TGTGCCAGCAGTCCCGACAGGGGTAATTCACCCCTCCACTTT.

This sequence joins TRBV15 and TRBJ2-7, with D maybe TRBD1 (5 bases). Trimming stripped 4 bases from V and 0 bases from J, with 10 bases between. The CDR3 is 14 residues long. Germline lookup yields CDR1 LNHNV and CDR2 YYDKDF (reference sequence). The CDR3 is CATSTTVISYEQYF. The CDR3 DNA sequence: TGTGCCACCAGCACGACAGTGATCTCCTACGAGCAGTACTTC.

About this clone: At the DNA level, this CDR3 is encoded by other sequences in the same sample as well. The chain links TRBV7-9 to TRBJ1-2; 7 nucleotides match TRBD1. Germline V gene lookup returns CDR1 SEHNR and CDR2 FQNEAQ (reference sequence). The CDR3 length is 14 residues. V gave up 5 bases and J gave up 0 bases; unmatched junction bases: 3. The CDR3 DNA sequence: TGTGCCAGCAGCCTGGGACAGACTAACTATGGCTACACCTTC. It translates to CASSLGQTNYGYTF.

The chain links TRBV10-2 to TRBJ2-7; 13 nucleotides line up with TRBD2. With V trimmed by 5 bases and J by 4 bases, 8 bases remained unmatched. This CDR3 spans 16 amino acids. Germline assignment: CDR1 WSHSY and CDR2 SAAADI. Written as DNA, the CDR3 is TGCGCCAGCAGTCCCAGGACTAGCGGGGGCCCATACGAGCAGTACTTC. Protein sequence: CASSPRTSGGPYEQYF.

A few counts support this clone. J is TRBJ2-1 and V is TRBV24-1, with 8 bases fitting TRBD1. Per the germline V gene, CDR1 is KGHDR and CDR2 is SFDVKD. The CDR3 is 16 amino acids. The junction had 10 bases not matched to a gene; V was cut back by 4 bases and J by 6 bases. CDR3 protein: CATSESGTGAFNEQFF. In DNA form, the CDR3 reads TGTGCCACCAGTGAGTCCGGGACAGGAGCATTCAATGAGCAGTTCTTC.

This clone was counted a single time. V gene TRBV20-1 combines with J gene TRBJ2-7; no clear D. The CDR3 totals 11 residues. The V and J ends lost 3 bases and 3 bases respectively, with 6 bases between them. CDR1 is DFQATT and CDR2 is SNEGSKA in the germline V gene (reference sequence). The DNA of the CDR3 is TGCAGTGCTAGGGCCTTCTACGAGCAGTACTTC. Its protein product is CSARAFYEQYF.